This entry lists 30 T cell receptor beta chains sequenced from one sample in a study of T cells in Graves' hyperthyroidism and ophthalmopathy. Regions amplified from RNA transcripts were the TCR beta CDR3 regions. The HTBI primer set served for first-round RT-PCR of the TCR CDR3. A single record per CDR3 protein comes from TCRdb applying MiXCR to the multiplex PCR reads. The sample lists around 600,000 distinct CDR3 sequences; about 45% were seen once. Sequencing used peripheral blood or thyroid tissue (not recorded which). The origin of the receptors is an adult man with Graves' disease, either hyperthyroidism or ophthalmopathy (not recorded which).

This clonotype was found a few times. The gene calls are TRBV6-6 and TRBJ1-6, with a tentative D call TRBD1 (5 bases). V lost 6 bases and J lost 4, with 10 bases in between. Germline CDR1 MNHNY, CDR2 SVGAGI (reference sequence). The CDR3 is 14 residues long. The CDR3 region has the DNA TGTGCCAGCAGCCCGGGGACTTATAATTCACCCCTCCACTTT. Protein product: CASSPGTYNSPLHF.

The CDR3 DNA reads as TGCAGCGTTGACGGGGGGCGAGGGAACACTGAAGCTTTCTTT. Residues: CSVDGGRGNTEAFF. The V and J genes are TRBV29-1 and TRBJ1-1; D is possibly TRBD1 (6 bases). Between the trimmed V and J ends, which lost 3 bases and 1 base, there was a span of 12 bases. CDR1 is SQVTM and CDR2 is ANQGSEA in the germline V gene. The CDR3 contains 14 residues.

A few counts support this clonotype. This chain links TRBV6-5 with TRBJ2-5; the match to TRBD2 covers 9 bases. The V segment lost 8 bases and the J segment 2 bases; nucleotides outside the gene matches: 15. Germline V gene data show CDR1 as MNHEY and CDR2 as SVGAGI. This CDR3 has 17 residues. In DNA, the CDR3 is TGTGCCAGCTGCGAGCGGGCGGGACTAGCAGTTCAAGAGACCCAGTACTTC. Amino acid sequence: CASCERAGLAVQETQYF.

The genes are TRBV6-5 and TRBJ1-5, with a weak D call TRBD1 (5 bases). CDR1 is MNHEY and CDR2 is SVGAGI in the germline V gene. The CDR3 has 16 amino acids. Trimming removed 2 bases at V and 3 bases at J, with 14 bases between. The CDR3 DNA follows: TGTGCCAGCAGTTACCCAGGGTTCGTAGACAATCAGCCCCAGCATTTT. The encoded protein is CASSYPGFVDNQPQHF.

This clonotype has a handful of counts. This chain links TRBV10-1 with TRBJ1-6; TRBD1 might be the D (5 bases). V lost 6 bases and J 7 bases, leaving 13 bases between the germline ends. Germline loops: CDR1 WNHNN, CDR2 SYGVQD (reference sequence). The CDR3 sequence is 14 residues long. In DNA, the CDR3 is TGCGCCAGCAGCTCGGGACGGGAGAATTCACCCCTCCACTTT. It is translated as CASSSGRENSPLHF.

This clonotype was recorded only once. A much bigger clone sits one base away, suggesting this may be a read error. The missing conserved phenylalanine or tryptophan at the end of this CDR3 makes a read error likely. The chain carries TRBV7-2 and TRBJ1-2, with D possibly matching TRBD1 (5 bases). This CDR3 contains 15 residues. With 2 bases removed from V and 8 bases from J, the gap between germline ends came to 18 bases. Germline-derived CDR1 and CDR2 are SGHTA and FQGNSA. The DNA for the CDR3 is TGTGCCAGCAGCTTATGGCTGGTGTCCGGGGACGGCTACACCTTA. Translating gives CASSLWLVSGDGYTL.

This clonotype has more than one count but fewer than ten. The V and J genes are TRBV15 and TRBJ1-2; possibly TRBD1 for D (5 bases). The CDR3 is 15 residues long. Per germline, CDR1 LNHNV and CDR2 YYDKDF (reference sequence). V was cut by 5 bases and J by 7 bases, with 20 bases left in between. The chain's CDR3 is CATSYWGGEKSGYTF. Here the CDR3 DNA reads TGTGCCACCAGCTACTGGGGGGGGGAGAAGTCTGGCTACACCTTC.

The chain uses TRBV10-3 and TRBJ1-6, with TRBD1 identical over 9 bases. The CDR3 spans 17 residues. J was trimmed by 11 bases and V by 7 bases; bases with no gene match: 18. The germline gives CDR1 ENHRY, CDR2 SYGVKD. The CDR3 region is CAINRHGQGLGNPPLHF. Here the CDR3 DNA reads TGTGCCATCAATCGACACGGACAGGGGCTAGGGAATCCACCCCTCCACTTT.

At least ten counts were recorded for this clonotype. The J gene is TRBJ1-5, the V gene TRBV2, with TRBD1 as a possible D gene (5 bases). There are 14 residues in the CDR3. Germline V gene data show CDR1 as SNHLY and CDR2 as FYNNEI. The germline V and J ends were trimmed by 6 bases and 2 bases, with 11 bases remaining between them. Here the CDR3 reads CASREGFGNQPQHF. CDR3 sequence (DNA): TGTGCCAGCAGAGAGGGGTTCGGCAATCAGCCCCAGCATTTT.

With regard to this clonotype: Given a much more abundant clone one base away, this may be a read error. Written as DNA, the CDR3 is TGCAGTGCTAGACAGGGGGCTGGGGATTCACCCCTCCACTTT. This sequence encodes CSARQGAGDSPLHF. The chain has TRBV20-1 and TRBJ1-6, with 8 bases fitting TRBD1. CDR3 length: 14 amino acids. V lost 2 bases and J lost 8; bases outside the gene matches: 5. Per the germline V gene, CDR1 is DFQATT and CDR2 is SNEGSKA (reference sequence).

This clonotype turned up a few times. V usage is TRBV5-1 and J usage is TRBJ1-1; D is perhaps TRBD1 (6 bases). Trimming removed 4 bases from V and 4 bases from J, with 17 bases in between. Germline V CDR1 and CDR2: SGHRS, YFSETQ. The CDR3 covers 15 residues. This chain's CDR3 is CASSPLTGLGTEAFF. CDR3 nucleotides: TGCGCCAGCAGCCCACTAACAGGGTTGGGCACTGAAGCTTTCTTT.

This chain connects TRBV10-3 to TRBJ1-6; D gene unclear. Between the trimmed V and J ends, which lost 5 bases and 5 bases, there was a span of 13 bases. The germline V gene has CDR1 ENHRY and CDR2 SYGVKD. The CDR3 consists of 15 residues. The CDR3 DNA reads TGTGCCATCAGTCCCCGCCGACCAAATAATTCACCCCTCCACTTT. Translation: CAISPRRPNNSPLHF.

The V and J genes are TRBV5-1 and TRBJ1-1; possibly TRBD1 for D (5 bases). This CDR3 contains 16 residues. Germline-derived CDR1 and CDR2 are SGHRS and YFSETQ. V dropped 4 bases and J dropped 5 bases, with 21 bases sitting between them. CDR3 DNA: TGCGCCAGCAGCACGGGGGAGGAGGTTGGGAGGACTGAAGCTTTCTTT. As protein: CASSTGEEVGRTEAFF. Combining the CDR3 with reference TRBV5-1 and TRBJ1-1 gives the whole variable domain KAGVTQTPRYLIKTRGQQVTLSCSPISGHRSVSWYQQTPGQGLQFLFEYFSETQRNKGNFPGRFSGRQFSNSRSEMNVSTLELGDSALYLCASSTGEEVGRTEAFFGQGTRLTVV.

This clonotype turned up a few times. The gene calls are TRBV9 and TRBJ1-3, with 7 nucleotides matching TRBD1. Germline assignment: CDR1 SGDLS and CDR2 YYNGEE. The CDR3 is 18 residues long. Germline trimming cut 3 bases from V and 2 bases from J; bases unmatched to any gene: 14. Written as DNA, the CDR3 is TGTGCCAGCAGCGGGACCGGACCAGACGACAGGGCTGGAAACACCATATATTTT. Residues: CASSGTGPDDRAGNTIYF.

The chain is built from TRBV20-1 and TRBJ2-5, with D unclear. CDR3 size: 11 residues. Per germline, CDR1 DFQATT and CDR2 SNEGSKA (reference sequence). The V end was cut by 6 bases, the J end by 5 bases, with 10 bases between. This CDR3 is CSAHVGETQYF. CDR3 bases: TGCAGTGCCCACGTGGGGGAGACCCAGTACTTC.

This clonotype was recorded at least ten times. The chain uses TRBV5-1 and TRBJ1-5; 7 bases fit TRBD1. This CDR3 contains 14 residues. The J segment lost 3 bases and the V segment lost 5 bases, leaving 5 bases of the junction unmatched. CDR1 and CDR2 (germline): SGHRS, YFSETQ. Here the CDR3 reads CASRRDSNNQPQHF. Written as DNA, the CDR3 is TGCGCCAGCAGACGGGACAGTAACAATCAGCCCCAGCATTTT.

This clonotype was seen repeatedly, ten times or more. J is TRBJ1-1 and V is TRBV12-3 or TRBV12-4, with D maybe TRBD1 (6 bases). The CDR3 consists of 12 residues. Trimming left V 6 bases short and J 5 bases short, with 10 bases between. This chain's CDR3 is CASSTTGTEAFF. The CDR3 DNA reads TGTGCCAGCAGCACGACAGGAACTGAAGCTTTCTTT.

The CDR3 DNA follows: TGCAGTGCTAGAGGGACCGTATTGGGGGAGCTGTTTTTT. Protein: CSARGTVLGELFF. This chain links TRBV20-1 with TRBJ2-2; D gene uncertain. V was shortened by 1 base and J by 8 bases, with 11 bases between the two germline ends. Germline CDR1 and CDR2: DFQATT and SNEGSKA (reference sequence). The CDR3 contains 13 residues.

At least ten counts were recorded for this clonotype. The rearrangement joins TRBV10-2 to TRBJ1-5, with D tentatively TRBD1 (5 bases). Per germline, CDR1 WSHSY and CDR2 SAAADI. CDR3 length: 15 amino acids. Trimming removed 7 bases from V and 2 bases from J, with 15 bases in between. CDR3 sequence (DNA): TGCGCCAGCAAATCCGGGGCGCTTGGCAATCAGCCCCAGCATTTT. Encoded protein: CASKSGALGNQPQHF.

This chain links TRBV2 with TRBJ1-2, with no clear D. CDR1 and CDR2 (germline): SNHLY, FYNNEI. V was shortened by 5 bases and J by 0 bases, with 16 bases between the two germline ends. There are 16 residues in the CDR3. The CDR3 spells CASSPRRHSTNYGYTF. In DNA form, the CDR3 reads TGTGCCAGCAGTCCTCGGAGACACTCTACTAACTATGGCTACACCTTC.

This clonotype was recorded many times. The chain employs TRBV5-1 and TRBJ1-1; D is unresolved. Deletions cut 4 bases from V and 7 bases from J, with 20 bases between. This CDR3 region has 15 residues. In germline, CDR1 is SGHRS, CDR2 YFSETQ. The CDR3 bases are TGCGCCAGCAGCCCGGATTTGACCCTAACCAATGAAGCTTTCTTT. Protein product: CASSPDLTLTNEAFF.

This clonotype came up many times. This sequence joins TRBV9 and TRBJ1-6; D possibly corresponds to TRBD1 (5 bases). The germline gives CDR1 SGDLS, CDR2 YYNGEE. V dropped 3 bases and J dropped 8 bases, with 12 bases sitting between them. This CDR3 contains 14 residues. This chain's CDR3 is CASSGSGFDSPLHF. CDR3 in DNA: TGTGCCAGCAGCGGTTCAGGGTTTGATTCACCCCTCCACTTT.

The DNA for the CDR3 is TGTGCCAGCAGCCATTCGGACTATGGCTACACCTTC. As protein: CASSHSDYGYTF. The V gene is TRBV10-3, the J gene TRBJ1-2; D is undetermined. V lost 10 bases to trimming and J lost 3 bases, with 12 bases between them. The length of the CDR3 is 12 residues. The germline gives CDR1 ENHRY, CDR2 SYGVKD.

This clonotype came up many times. This sequence joins TRBV2 and TRBJ1-1; TRBD1 is a possible D gene (6 bases). Germline values: CDR1 SNHLY, CDR2 FYNNEI. The length of the CDR3 is 15 residues. Trimming left V 3 bases short and J 4 bases short, with 15 bases between. CDR3 sequence: CASSDRGVSTTEAFF. Here the CDR3 DNA reads TGTGCCAGCAGTGATAGGGGGGTTAGTACCACTGAAGCTTTCTTT.

This clonotype was detected many times. The V call is TRBV7-9, the J call TRBJ1-1; perhaps TRBD1 as D (6 bases). Germline V gives CDR1 SEHNR, CDR2 FQNEAQ (reference sequence). The CDR3 has 16 amino acids. Trimming took 2 bases from V and 0 from J, leaving 13 bases between them. The CDR3 DNA is TGTGCCAGCAGCTTAAGGGGGGACCACATGAACACTGAAGCTTTCTTT. It codes for CASSLRGDHMNTEAFF.

Points on this clonotype: One base away lies a much larger clone, so this may be a sequencing read error. The chain employs TRBV6-5 and TRBJ2-5; perhaps TRBD2 as D (6 bases). Germline loops: CDR1 MNHEY, CDR2 SVGAGI. There are 14 residues in the CDR3. CDR3 protein: CAGSYGGPLETQYF. Here the CDR3 DNA reads TGTGCCGGCAGTTACGGAGGGCCGCTCGAGACCCAGTACTTC.

V is TRBV7-9 and J is TRBJ2-2; tentative D call: TRBD1 (6 bases). The germline gives CDR1 SEHNR, CDR2 FQNEAQ (reference sequence). Trimming removed 4 bases at V and 4 bases at J, with 16 bases between. The CDR3 totals 16 residues. Here the CDR3 reads CASSSNIRGTTGELFF. DNA for the CDR3: TGTGCCAGCAGCTCCAACATCAGGGGAACCACCGGGGAGCTGTTTTTT.

J is TRBJ2-7 and V is TRBV6-1, with 12 bases that match TRBD2. This CDR3 is 16 amino acids long. Germline CDR1 reads MNHNS; CDR2 reads SASEGT. The J segment lost 3 bases and the V segment lost 7 bases, leaving 10 bases of the junction unmatched. The CDR3 reads CASTYKGLAGYYEQYF. CDR3 DNA sequence: TGTGCCAGCACCTATAAAGGACTAGCGGGATACTACGAGCAGTACTTC.

This clonotype was found many times. The rearrangement uses TRBV20-1 and TRBJ1-6, with 7 bases that match TRBD1. V was pared by 5 bases and J by 14 bases, with 9 bases of the junction left unmatched. CDR3 length equals 12 residues. Germline assignment: CDR1 DFQATT and CDR2 SNEGSKA (reference sequence). CDR3 loop: CSAEQGLGALHF. The CDR3 bases are TGCAGTGCTGAACAGGGGCTGGGGGCCCTCCACTTT.

The chain is built from TRBV5-1 and TRBJ2-5, with 7 bases that match TRBD1. Germline V gene data show CDR1 as SGHRS and CDR2 as YFSETQ. Trimming took 0 bases from V and 13 from J; bases not matched to a gene: 3. The CDR3 is 11 amino acids. The CDR3 DNA is TGCGCCAGCAGCTTGGTAGGGGGCCCGTACTTC. It yields the protein CASSLVGGPYF.